This TCR beta chain originates from a study of T cells in Graves' hyperthyroidism and ophthalmopathy. General study points: Separation of ophthalmopathy from stable hyperthyroidism was achieved by a 13 V-J model. It was a median approximately 6 months before onset that the model predicted ophthalmopathy.

This clonotype was observed a few times. Its target is unknown. Germline CDR1 SGHTA, CDR2 FQGNSA. Trimming took 4 bases from V and 2 from J, leaving 19 bases between them. The CDR3 is 17 residues long. RNA transcripts were the template for amplifying TCR beta CDR3 regions. The HTBI primer set drove a first-round RT-PCR of the TCR CDR3. One entry per CDR3 protein, called by TCRdb with MiXCR from the multiplex PCR reads. The sample yields 300,000 to 400,000 distinct CDR3 sequences, around a sixth seen once. Patients aged 18 to 65 with hyperthyroidism were newly diagnosed, with duration under 2 months. Diagnosing involved the use of clinical symptoms, serum thyroxine and TRAb, thyroid ultrasound and orbital computed tomography.

Material: blood. This TCR was sampled from a woman aged 45 to 65 with Graves' hyperthyroidism. V gene TRBV7-2 combines with J gene TRBJ2-3; D is tentatively TRBD1 or TRBD2 (6 bases each). The CDR3 region has the DNA TGTGCCAGCAGCTCGGGGGCGGCCGGATCCTTCACAGATACGCAGTATTTT. Amino acid sequence: CASSSGAAGSFTDTQYF.